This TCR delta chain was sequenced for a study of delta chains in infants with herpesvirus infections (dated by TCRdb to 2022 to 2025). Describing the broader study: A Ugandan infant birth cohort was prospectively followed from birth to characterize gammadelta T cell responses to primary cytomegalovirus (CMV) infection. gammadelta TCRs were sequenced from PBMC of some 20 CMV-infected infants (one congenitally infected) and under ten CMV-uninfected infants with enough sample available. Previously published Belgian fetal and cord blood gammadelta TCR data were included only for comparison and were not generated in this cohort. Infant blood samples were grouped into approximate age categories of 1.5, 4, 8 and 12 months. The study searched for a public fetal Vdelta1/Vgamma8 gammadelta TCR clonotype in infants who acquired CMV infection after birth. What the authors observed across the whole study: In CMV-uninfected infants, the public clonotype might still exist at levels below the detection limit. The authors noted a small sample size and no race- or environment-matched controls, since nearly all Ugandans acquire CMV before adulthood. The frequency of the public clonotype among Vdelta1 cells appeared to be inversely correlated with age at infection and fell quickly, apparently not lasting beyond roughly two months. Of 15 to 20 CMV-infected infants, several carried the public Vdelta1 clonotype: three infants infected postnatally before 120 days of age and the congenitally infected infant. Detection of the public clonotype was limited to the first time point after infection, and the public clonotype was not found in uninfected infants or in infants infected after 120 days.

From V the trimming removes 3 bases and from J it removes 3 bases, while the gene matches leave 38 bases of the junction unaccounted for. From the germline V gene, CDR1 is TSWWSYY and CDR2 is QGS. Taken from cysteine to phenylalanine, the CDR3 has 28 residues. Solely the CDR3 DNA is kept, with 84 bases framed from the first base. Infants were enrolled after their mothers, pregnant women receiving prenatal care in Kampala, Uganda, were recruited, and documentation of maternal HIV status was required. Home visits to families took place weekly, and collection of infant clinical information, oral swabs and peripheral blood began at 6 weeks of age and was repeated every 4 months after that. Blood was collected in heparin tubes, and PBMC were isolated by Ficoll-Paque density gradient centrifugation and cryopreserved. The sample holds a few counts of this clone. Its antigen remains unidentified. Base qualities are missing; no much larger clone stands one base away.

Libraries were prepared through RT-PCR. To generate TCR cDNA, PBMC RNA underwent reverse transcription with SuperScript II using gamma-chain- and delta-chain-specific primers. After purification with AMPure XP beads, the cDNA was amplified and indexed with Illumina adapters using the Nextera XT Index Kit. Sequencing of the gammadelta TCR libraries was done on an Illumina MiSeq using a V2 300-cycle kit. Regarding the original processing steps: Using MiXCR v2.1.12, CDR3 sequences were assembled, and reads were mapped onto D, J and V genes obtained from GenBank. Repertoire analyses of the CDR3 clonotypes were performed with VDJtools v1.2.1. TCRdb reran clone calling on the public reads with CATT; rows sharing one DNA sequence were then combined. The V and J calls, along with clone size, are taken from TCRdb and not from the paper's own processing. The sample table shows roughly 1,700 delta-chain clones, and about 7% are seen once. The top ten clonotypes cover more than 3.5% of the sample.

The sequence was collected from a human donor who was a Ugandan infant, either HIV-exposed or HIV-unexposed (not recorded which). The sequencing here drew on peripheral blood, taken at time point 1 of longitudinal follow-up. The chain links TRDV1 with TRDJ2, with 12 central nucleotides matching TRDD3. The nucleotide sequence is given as TGTGCTCTTGGGGAGGGGCCCGTGGGACCTACGTCTCGAAGGTACTGGGGGATACATGATGTAATGACAGCACAACTCTTCTTT. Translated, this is CALGEGPVGPTSRRYWGIHDVMTAQLFF.